Listed here are 7 T cell receptor beta chains from one sample, sequenced in a study of cytomegalovirus exposure and HLA in healthy donors (dated by TCRdb to between 2016 and 2019). The protocol used for the library was the immunoSEQ multiplex PCR assay. A mixture of 60 forward primers for TCR Vbeta segments and 13 reverse primers for TCR Jbeta segments was used in the multiplex PCR. In its TCRdb copy, this immuneACCESS table keeps in-frame sequences only and misses some clones. Where compared with another copy, unresolved V genes explain less than half of these, and the others have no known cause. The sample data list over 50,000 clones, and roughly 90% of these were observed just once. The ten largest clones add up to approximately 1.5% of the sample. Sequencing was carried out using PBMCs. The source of these receptors is a man in his thirties or forties in good health and CMV-seropositive.

The V gene is TRBV7-9, the J gene TRBJ2-2; D gene unclear. Germline loops: CDR1 SEHNR, CDR2 FQNEAQ (reference sequence). This CDR3 spans 12 amino acids. V shed 5 bases and J shed 6 bases, with 7 bases lying between them. For the CDR3, the DNA is TGTGCCAGCAGCCTAAGCCCCGGGGAGCTGTTTTTT. Residues: CASSLSPGELFF. The full variable domain, completed using reference TRBV7-9 and TRBJ2-2, is DTGVSQNPRHKITKRGQNVTFRCDPISEHNRLYWYRQTLGQGPEFLTYFQNEAQLEKSRLLSDRFSAERPKGSFSTLEIQRTEQGDSAMYLCASSLSPGELFFGEGSRLTVL.

V gene TRBV10-2 combines with J gene TRBJ1-1; TRBD1 is a possible D gene (6 bases). Trimming cost V 8 bases and J 0 bases, with 7 bases left between them. The CDR3 loop spans 12 amino acids. Germline V gene data show CDR1 as WSHSY and CDR2 as SAAADI. CDR3: CASGQMNTEAFF. DNA of the CDR3: TGCGCCAGCGGACAGATGAACACTGAAGCTTTCTTT.

The chain combines TRBV4-3 with TRBJ1-6, with TRBD1 matching 9 bases. The CDR3 sequence is 19 residues long. Germline V lookup: CDR1 LGHNA, CDR2 YSLEER. V was pared by 0 bases and J by 4 bases, with 10 bases of the junction left unmatched. This CDR3 is CASSQDLGTGFPYNSPLHF. CDR3 DNA sequence: TGCGCCAGCAGCCAAGATTTAGGGACAGGGTTCCCATATAATTCACCCCTCCACTTT.

The chain couples TRBV7-9 to TRBJ2-2; D is undetermined. V gave up 2 bases and J gave up 7 bases, with 8 bases separating them. In germline, CDR1 is SEHNR, CDR2 FQNEAQ (reference sequence). The CDR3 spans 13 residues. As DNA, the CDR3 is TGTGCCAGCAGCTTATCGTCGGGCGGGGAGCTGTTTTTT. As protein: CASSLSSGGELFF. Supplemented by reference TRBV7-9 and TRBJ2-2, the full variable domain reads DTGVSQNPRHKITKRGQNVTFRCDPISEHNRLYWYRQTLGQGPEFLTYFQNEAQLEKSRLLSDRFSAERPKGSFSTLEIQRTEQGDSAMYLCASSLSSGGELFFGEGSRLTVL.

V is TRBV11-2 and J is TRBJ2-5; 10 nucleotides align to TRBD2. Germline lookup yields CDR1 SGHAT and CDR2 FQNNGV. The junction had 4 bases not matched to a gene; V was cut back by 6 bases and J by 3 bases. The CDR3 loop spans 14 amino acids. The CDR3: CASSRTSGEETQYF. The CDR3 DNA reads TGTGCCAGCAGTCGAACTAGCGGGGAAGAGACCCAGTACTTC.

This clone was counted between two and nine times. V gene TRBV5-4 combines with J gene TRBJ1-4, with a weak D call TRBD1 (6 bases). The germline V gene encodes CDR1 SGHNT and CDR2 YYREEE (reference sequence). The CDR3 runs 14 residues. V was shortened by 5 bases and J by 4 bases, with 12 bases between the two germline ends. DNA of the CDR3: TGTGCCAGCAGTCTGGGGGCGGATAATGAAAAACTGTTTTTT. This encodes CASSLGADNEKLFF. Based on the CDR3 plus reference TRBV5-4 and TRBJ1-4, the full variable domain is ETGVTQSPTHLIKTRGQQVTLRCSSQSGHNTVSWYQQALGQGPQFIFQYYREEENGRGNFPPRFSGLQFPNYSSELNVNALELDDSALYLCASSLGADNEKLFFGSGTQLSVL.

This chain links TRBV6-5 with TRBJ1-4; D remains unclear. V was pared by 4 bases and J by 7 bases, with 16 bases between. CDR1 MNHEY and CDR2 SVGAGI come from the germline V gene. The CDR3 covers 15 residues. CDR3 sequence: CASSWYPNSVEKLFF. The CDR3 DNA follows: TGTGCCAGCAGTTGGTATCCAAACTCGGTTGAAAAACTGTTTTTT.